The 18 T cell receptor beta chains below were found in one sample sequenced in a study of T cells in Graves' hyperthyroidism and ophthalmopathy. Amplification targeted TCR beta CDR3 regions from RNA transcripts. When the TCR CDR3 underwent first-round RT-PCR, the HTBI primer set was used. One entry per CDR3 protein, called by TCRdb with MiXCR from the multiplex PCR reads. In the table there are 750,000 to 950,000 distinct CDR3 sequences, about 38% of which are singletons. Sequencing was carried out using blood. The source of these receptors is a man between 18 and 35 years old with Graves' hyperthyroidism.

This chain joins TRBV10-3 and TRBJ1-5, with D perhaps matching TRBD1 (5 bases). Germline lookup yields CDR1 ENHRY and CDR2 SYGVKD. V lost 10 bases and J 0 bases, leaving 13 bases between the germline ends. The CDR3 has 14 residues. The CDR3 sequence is CASLGAYSNQPQHF. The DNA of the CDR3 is TGTGCCAGCCTCGGGGCATATAGCAATCAGCCCCAGCATTTT.

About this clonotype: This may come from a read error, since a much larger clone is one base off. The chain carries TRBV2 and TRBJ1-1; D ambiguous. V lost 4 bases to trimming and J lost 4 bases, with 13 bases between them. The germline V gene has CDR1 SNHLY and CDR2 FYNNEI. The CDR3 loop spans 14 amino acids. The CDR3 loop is CASSVKGLGTEAFF. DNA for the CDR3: TGTGCCAGCAGTGTCAAGGGCTTGGGCACTGAAGCTTTCTTT.

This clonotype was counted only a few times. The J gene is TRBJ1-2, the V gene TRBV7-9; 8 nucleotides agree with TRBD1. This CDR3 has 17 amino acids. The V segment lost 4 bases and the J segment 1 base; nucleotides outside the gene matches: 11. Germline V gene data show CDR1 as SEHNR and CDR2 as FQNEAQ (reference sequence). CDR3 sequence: CASSSSGTGRLNYGYTF. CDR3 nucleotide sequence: TGTGCCAGCAGCTCCTCCGGGACAGGACGCCTTAACTATGGCTACACCTTC.

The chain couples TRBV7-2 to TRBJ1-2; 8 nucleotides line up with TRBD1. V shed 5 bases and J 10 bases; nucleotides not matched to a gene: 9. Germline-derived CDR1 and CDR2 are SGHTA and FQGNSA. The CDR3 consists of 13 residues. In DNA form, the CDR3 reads TGTGCCAGCAGCCCAGAGACAGGGGTATCCTACACCTTC. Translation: CASSPETGVSYTF. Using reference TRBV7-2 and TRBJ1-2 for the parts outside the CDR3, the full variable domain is GAGVSQSPSNKVTEKGKDVELRCDPISGHTALYWYRQSLGQGLEFLIYFQGNSAPDKSGLPSDRFSAERTGGSVSTLTIQRTQQEDSAVYLCASSPETGVSYTFGSGTRLTVV.

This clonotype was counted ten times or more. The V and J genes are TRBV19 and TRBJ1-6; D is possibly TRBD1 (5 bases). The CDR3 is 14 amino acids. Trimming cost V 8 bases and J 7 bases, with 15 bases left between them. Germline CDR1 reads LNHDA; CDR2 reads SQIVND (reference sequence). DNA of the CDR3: TGTGCCAGTGGACGGGACTCGTGGAATTCACCCCTCCACTTT. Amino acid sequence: CASGRDSWNSPLHF.

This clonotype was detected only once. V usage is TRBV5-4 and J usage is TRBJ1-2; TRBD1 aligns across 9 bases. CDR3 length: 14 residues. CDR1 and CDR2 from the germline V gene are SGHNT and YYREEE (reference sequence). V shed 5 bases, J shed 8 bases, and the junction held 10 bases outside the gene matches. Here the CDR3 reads CASRRPQGAEGYTF. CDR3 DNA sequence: TGTGCCAGCAGGCGACCACAGGGGGCGGAAGGCTACACCTTC.

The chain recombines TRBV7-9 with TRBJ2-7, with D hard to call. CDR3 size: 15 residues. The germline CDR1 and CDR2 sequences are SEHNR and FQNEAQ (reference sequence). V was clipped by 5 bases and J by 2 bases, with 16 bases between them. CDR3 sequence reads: CASSQETGRTYEQYF. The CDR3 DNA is TGTGCCAGCAGCCAAGAAACCGGGCGGACCTACGAGCAGTACTTC.

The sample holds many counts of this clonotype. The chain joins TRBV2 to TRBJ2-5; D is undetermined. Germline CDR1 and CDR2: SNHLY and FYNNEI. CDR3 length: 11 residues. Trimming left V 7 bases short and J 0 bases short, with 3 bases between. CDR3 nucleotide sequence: TGTGCCAGCAAGAACCAAGAGACCCAGTACTTC. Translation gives CASKNQETQYF.

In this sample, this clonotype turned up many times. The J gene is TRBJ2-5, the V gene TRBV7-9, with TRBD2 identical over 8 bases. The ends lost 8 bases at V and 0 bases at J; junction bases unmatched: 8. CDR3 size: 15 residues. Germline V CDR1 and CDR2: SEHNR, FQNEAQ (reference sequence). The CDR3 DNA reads TGTGCCAGCTCCTCCGCTAGCGGGTACCAAGAGACCCAGTACTTC. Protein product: CASSSASGYQETQYF.

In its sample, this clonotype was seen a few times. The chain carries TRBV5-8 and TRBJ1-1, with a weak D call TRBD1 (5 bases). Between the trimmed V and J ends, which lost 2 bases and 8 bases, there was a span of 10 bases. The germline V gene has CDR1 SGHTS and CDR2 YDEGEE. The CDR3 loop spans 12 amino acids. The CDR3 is CASSLGGEEAFF. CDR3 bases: TGTGCCAGCAGCTTAGGAGGGGAAGAAGCTTTCTTT.

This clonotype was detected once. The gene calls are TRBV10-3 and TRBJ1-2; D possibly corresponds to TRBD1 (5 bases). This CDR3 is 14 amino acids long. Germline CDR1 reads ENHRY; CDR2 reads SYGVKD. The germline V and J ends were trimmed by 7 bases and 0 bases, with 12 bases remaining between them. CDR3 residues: CAIMGGTANYGYTF. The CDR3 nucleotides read TGTGCCATCATGGGTGGGACTGCTAACTATGGCTACACCTTC.

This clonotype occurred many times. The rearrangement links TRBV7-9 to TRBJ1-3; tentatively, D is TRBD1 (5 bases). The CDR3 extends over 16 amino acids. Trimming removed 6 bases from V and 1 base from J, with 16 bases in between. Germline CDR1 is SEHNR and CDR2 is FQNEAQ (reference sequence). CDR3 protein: CASRIEGRLSGNTIYF. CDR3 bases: TGTGCCAGCAGGATCGAGGGGAGACTTTCTGGAAACACCATATATTTT.

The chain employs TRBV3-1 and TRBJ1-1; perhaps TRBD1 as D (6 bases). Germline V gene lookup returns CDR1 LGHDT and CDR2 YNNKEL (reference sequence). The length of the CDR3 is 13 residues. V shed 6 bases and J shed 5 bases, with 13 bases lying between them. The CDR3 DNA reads TGTGCCAGCAGTCGACAGGTGTGGACTGAAGCTTTCTTT. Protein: CASSRQVWTEAFF.

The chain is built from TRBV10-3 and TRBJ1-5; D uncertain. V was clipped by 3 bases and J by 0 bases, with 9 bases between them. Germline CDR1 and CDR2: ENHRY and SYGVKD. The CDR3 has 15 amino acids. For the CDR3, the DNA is TGTGCCATCAGTGAACCGGCCTATAGCAATCAGCCCCAGCATTTT. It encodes CAISEPAYSNQPQHF.

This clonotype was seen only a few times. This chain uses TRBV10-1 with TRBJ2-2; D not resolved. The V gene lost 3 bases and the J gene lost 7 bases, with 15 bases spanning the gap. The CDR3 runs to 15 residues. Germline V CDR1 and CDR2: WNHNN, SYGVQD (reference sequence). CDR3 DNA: TGCGCCAGCAGTGACTCCAACATGGGGAACGGGGAGCTGTTTTTT. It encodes CASSDSNMGNGELFF.

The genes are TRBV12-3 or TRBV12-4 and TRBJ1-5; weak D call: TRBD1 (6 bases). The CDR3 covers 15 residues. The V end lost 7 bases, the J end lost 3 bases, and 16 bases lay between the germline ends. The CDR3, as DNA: TGTGCCAGCATCATAGGCAGGGGACTCAATCAGCCCCAGCATTTT. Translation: CASIIGRGLNQPQHF.

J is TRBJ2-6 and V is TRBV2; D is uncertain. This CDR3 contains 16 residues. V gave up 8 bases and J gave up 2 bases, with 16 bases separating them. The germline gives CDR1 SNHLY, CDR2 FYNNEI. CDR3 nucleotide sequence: TGTGCCAGCCCTCGTGACGCTCGACCTGGGGCCAACGTCCTGACTTTC. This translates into CASPRDARPGANVLTF.

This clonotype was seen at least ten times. In DNA form, the CDR3 reads TGTGCCAGCAGCGCGACAGATAGCAATCAGCCCCAGCATTTT. Protein product: CASSATDSNQPQHF. V gene TRBV9 combines with J gene TRBJ1-5, with a possible D match to TRBD1 (5 bases). Germline lookup yields CDR1 SGDLS and CDR2 YYNGEE. V was shortened by 3 bases and J by 0 bases, with 7 bases between the two germline ends. This CDR3 spans 14 amino acids.